The text below deals with one T cell receptor beta chain. Its antigen is not yet known. No base-level quality is on record; no much larger clone is a single base apart. The source of the sample is a study of response to subunit inactivated influenza vaccine (dated by TCRdb to the late 2010s). Study-level background: Deep quantitative profiling of the T cell receptor repertoire was used in the study to follow responses to a trivalent subunit inactivated influenza vaccine. Beyond this particular receptor, the publication reports: It was suggested by the authors that each seasonal influenza vaccination may recruit only a limited number of new T cells.

Deletion took 0 bases off V and 13 bases off J, with a span of 16 bases between the germline ends. From the germline V gene, CDR1 is SNHLY and CDR2 is FYNNEI. The cysteine opens and the phenylalanine closes a CDR3 of 14 amino acids. Of the read, only the CDR3 DNA is kept; its 42 bases are in frame from base 1. Libraries came from RT-PCR. Sequencing instrument: Illumina HiSeq 2500. The public reads were reanalyzed by TCRdb: fastp trimming at Q25, MiXCR alignment, in-frame beta chains only. When rows share a CDR3 protein, they turn into one entry using the most common DNA and genes. This sample lists more than 150,000 distinct CDR3 sequences; around 10% were detected once. About 40% of the sample lies in the top ten.

The rearranged segments are TRBV2 and TRBJ2-1, and TRBD1 may be the D gene, going by 6 matching bases. The clonotype was recovered from a man between 50 and 75 years old who received an inactivated influenza vaccine. Donor details come from another sample of the same person, matched by shared clones. Material: CD8+ T cells sorted from PBMCs, obtained about 24 months after vaccination. The CDR3: CASSEARATGQQFF. The base sequence is TGTGCCAGCAGTGAAGCTCGGGCGACAGGACAACAGTTCTTC.